Below are 22 T cell receptor beta chains sequenced from a single sample in a study of CD8 T cells in ankylosing spondylitis. TCRdb reprocessed the 5' RACE reads with MiXCR, giving one entry per CDR3 protein. The sample has some 250,000 distinct CDR3 sequences; 20% to 30% are singletons. Sample: blood, either unsorted or a sorted T cell fraction (not recorded which). The receptor set was obtained from a male donor with ankylosing spondylitis or in good health (not recorded which).

This chain joins TRBV12-3 or TRBV12-4 and TRBJ2-7, with D unresolved. The CDR3 is made up of 11 amino acids. Trimming took 4 bases from V and 6 from J, leaving 7 bases between them. The DNA of the CDR3 is TGTGCCAGCAGTTACAAGGTCGAGCAGTACTTC. It is translated as CASSYKVEQYF.

Here the CDR3 DNA reads TGTGCCAGCAGCCACACGGACCTAAACAATGAGCAGTTCTTC. Its translation: CASSHTDLNNEQFF. The chain is built from TRBV11-2 and TRBJ2-1; D gene ambiguous. Between the trimmed V and J ends, which lost 5 bases and 5 bases, there was a span of 13 bases. This CDR3 spans 14 amino acids. Per germline, CDR1 SGHAT and CDR2 FQNNGV. The full variable domain, its missing parts supplied by reference TRBV11-2 and TRBJ2-1, is EAGVAQSPRYKIIEKRQSVAFWCNPISGHATLYWYQQILGQGPKLLIQFQNNGVVDDSQLPKDRFSAERLKGVDSTLKIQPAKLEDSAVYLCASSHTDLNNEQFFGPGTRLTVL.

About this clonotype itself: A much larger clone differs by one base, so this may be a read error. The rearrangement joins TRBV4-1 to TRBJ2-5; 8 bases match TRBD2. Germline-derived CDR1 and CDR2 are MGHRA and YSYEKL. The CDR3 spans 18 residues. This CDR3 is CASSQIAGGGSGQETQNF. Here the CDR3 DNA reads TGCGCCAGCAGCCAAATCGCGGGGGGTGGATCTGGGCAAGAGACCCAGAACTTC.

The table lists this clonotype with a few counts. The rearrangement uses TRBV12-3 or TRBV12-4 and TRBJ1-1, with D uncertain. Trimming pared 0 bases from V and 9 bases from J, leaving 8 bases between. This CDR3 has 12 residues. The CDR3 region has the DNA TGTGCCAGCAGTTTAGCGGCGGAACAAGCTTTCTTT. Translating it yields CASSLAAEQAFF.

The V call is TRBV12-3 or TRBV12-4, the J call TRBJ2-7, with 10 bases identical to TRBD2. V lost 2 bases and J lost 2; bases outside the gene matches: 3. The CDR3 totals 15 residues. CDR3 DNA: TGTGCCAGCAGTTTAAGGAGCGGGGGGGCCTACGAGCAGTACTTC. Translated, it gives CASSLRSGGAYEQYF.

This clonotype was found a few times. This chain connects TRBV20-1 to TRBJ2-7; TRBD1 matches 8 bases. This CDR3 has 12 amino acids. Germline values: CDR1 DFQATT, CDR2 SNEGSKA (reference sequence). With V trimmed by 6 bases and J by 4 bases, 5 bases remained unmatched. This chain's CDR3 is CSANQGAYEQYF. The CDR3 nucleotides read TGCAGTGCCAATCAGGGGGCGTACGAGCAGTACTTC.

This clonotype was counted between two and nine times. The J gene is TRBJ2-7, the V gene TRBV29-1; D is unresolved. Looked up from germline, CDR1 is SQVTM and CDR2 is ANQGSEA. The V and J ends lost 8 bases and 3 bases respectively, with 8 bases between them. The length of the CDR3 is 10 residues. The CDR3 DNA follows: TGCAGCCCGTCCCTCTACGAGCAGTACTTC. Translation: CSPSLYEQYF.

This clonotype was seen a few times. CDR3 DNA: TGCAGTGCTAGAGATCTGGGGACTTTGTCTGGAAACACCATATATTTT. Amino acid sequence: CSARDLGTLSGNTIYF. This rearrangement joins TRBV20-1 to TRBJ1-3; D perhaps matches TRBD1 (5 bases). The CDR3 length is 16 residues. CDR1 is DFQATT, CDR2 SNEGSKA, per germline (reference sequence). V lost 0 bases and J lost 1, with 13 bases in between.

This chain joins TRBV20-1 and TRBJ1-2; D uncertain. CDR3 length: 12 amino acids. Germline lookup yields CDR1 DFQATT and CDR2 SNEGSKA (reference sequence). DNA for the CDR3: TGCCTGCGAGGTACGAGTGACTATGGCTACACCTTC. As protein: CLRGTSDYGYTF.

This clonotype has a handful of counts. The chain joins TRBV12-3 or TRBV12-4 to TRBJ1-1, with D possibly TRBD1 on 6 matching bases. Between the trimmed V and J ends, which lost 5 bases and 1 base, there was a span of 8 bases. The CDR3 totals 13 residues. The CDR3 DNA is TGTGCCAGCAGTCGGACAGCGAACACTGAAGCTTTCTTT. Amino acids: CASSRTANTEAFF.

The CDR3 spells CASSYRRDSVQETQYF. CDR3 bases: TGTGCCAGCAGTTACCGCCGGGACAGCGTCCAAGAGACCCAGTACTTC. The chain combines TRBV6-5 with TRBJ2-5; 7 nucleotides match TRBD1. V lost 2 bases, J lost 1 base, and 7 bases stayed unmatched. CDR3 length: 16 residues. Germline values: CDR1 MNHEY, CDR2 SVGAGI.

In this sample, this clonotype turned up a few times. The V call is TRBV12-3 or TRBV12-4, the J call TRBJ2-3, with 9 bases that match TRBD2. This CDR3 region has 15 residues. Unmatched junction bases numbered 6, after V lost 3 bases and J lost 5 bases. CDR3 coding DNA: TGTGCCAGCAGTTTCAGCGGGGGGAGGGGAGATACGCAGTATTTT. Amino acids: CASSFSGGRGDTQYF.

This sequence joins TRBV10-3 and TRBJ2-3, with 7 positions matching TRBD1. Germline CDR1 reads ENHRY; CDR2 reads SYGVKD. The CDR3 runs 14 residues. V trimming: 10 bases; J trimming: 1 base; junction bases outside the gene matches: 8. The CDR3 nucleotides read TGTGCCACCGCGACAGGGATGGGCACAGATACGCAGTATTTT. Protein sequence: CATATGMGTDTQYF.

This rearrangement joins TRBV11-2 to TRBJ2-5, with TRBD2 matching 11 bases. The trim removed 5 bases at V and 0 bases at J, leaving 5 bases unmatched. The CDR3 totals 16 residues. CDR1 and CDR2 from the germline V gene are SGHAT and FQNNGV. DNA of the CDR3: TGTGCCAGCAGCCGCCTAGCGGGGGGCTACCAAGAGACCCAGTACTTC. As protein: CASSRLAGGYQETQYF.

This clonotype appeared a few times. V usage is TRBV6-1 and J usage is TRBJ2-1; D is tentatively TRBD1 or TRBD2 (5 bases each). V was clipped by 6 bases and J by 9 bases, with 18 bases between them. Germline V lookup: CDR1 MNHNS, CDR2 SASEGT. This CDR3 contains 14 residues. CDR3 protein: CASRRGLGLIEQFF. In nucleotides, the CDR3 is TGTGCCAGCAGGAGGGGCCTCGGTCTTATTGAGCAGTTCTTC.

Many counts were recorded for this clonotype. The rearrangement uses TRBV29-1 and TRBJ1-6; D call uncertain. V lost 5 bases and J 0 bases, leaving 5 bases between the germline ends. The CDR3 covers 13 residues. CDR1 is SQVTM and CDR2 is ANQGSEA in the germline V gene. CDR3 protein: CSVMSSYNSPLHF. The CDR3 nucleotides are TGCAGCGTTATGAGCTCCTATAATTCACCCCTCCACTTT.

This clonotype has a single count. The V gene is TRBV6-1, the J gene TRBJ2-3; 7 nucleotides align to TRBD1. The J segment lost 4 bases and the V segment lost 5 bases, leaving 9 bases of the junction unmatched. CDR1 is MNHNS, CDR2 SASEGT, per germline. The CDR3 runs to 15 residues. The CDR3 protein is CASSMTGLGSDTQYF. CDR3 DNA: TGTGCCAGCAGTATGACAGGGCTAGGGTCAGATACGCAGTATTTT.

V usage is TRBV6-1 and J usage is TRBJ2-3, with 9 bases fitting TRBD1. The CDR3 runs 15 residues. The junction had 9 bases not matched to a gene; V was cut back by 6 bases and J by 5 bases. The germline gives CDR1 MNHNS, CDR2 SASEGT. The CDR3 loop is CASSPDRGRIDTQYF. The CDR3 coding sequence is TGTGCCAGCAGCCCGGACAGGGGCCGCATAGATACGCAGTATTTT.

The rearrangement links TRBV29-1 to TRBJ2-1; tentatively, D is TRBD1 (5 bases). Germline V gene data show CDR1 as SQVTM and CDR2 as ANQGSEA. Deletions cut 7 bases from V and 1 base from J, with 8 bases between. This CDR3 spans 12 amino acids. The CDR3 sequence is CSADSSYNEQFF. CDR3 DNA sequence: TGCAGCGCAGACAGTTCCTACAATGAGCAGTTCTTC.

This clonotype has ten or more counts. One end of the junction does not line up with germline, which may come from a read error. The CDR3 protein is CASSLALNQPQHF. The CDR3 DNA reads as TGTGCCAGCAGCTTAGCCCTCAATCAGCCCCAGCATTTT. V is TRBV12-3 or TRBV12-4 and J is TRBJ1-5; D uncertain. This CDR3 spans 13 amino acids.

This clonotype was detected many times. CDR3 DNA: TGTGCCAGCCGAACGACAGGGGGTGGAAACACCATATATTTT. Translated, it gives CASRTTGGGNTIYF. V and J are TRBV6-1 and TRBJ1-3, with TRBD1 matching over 9 bases. With V trimmed by 8 bases and J by 3 bases, 5 bases remained unmatched. In germline, CDR1 is MNHNS, CDR2 SASEGT. The length of the CDR3 is 14 residues.

This clonotype was found a few times. The V and J genes are TRBV10-3 and TRBJ2-2; TRBD2 might be the D (6 bases). This CDR3 region has 12 residues. CDR1 is ENHRY and CDR2 is SYGVKD in the germline V gene. The germline V and J ends were trimmed by 5 bases and 8 bases, with 9 bases remaining between them. CDR3 amino acids: CAISPGTGELFF. CDR3 DNA sequence: TGTGCCATCAGTCCAGGGACTGGGGAGCTGTTTTTT.